The 30 T cell receptor beta chains below come from one sample, sequenced in a study of neoadjuvant nivolumab and ipilimumab in lung cancer. Profiling relied on immunoSEQ multiplex PCR, and the TCRdb table lists in-frame clones only, not all of them. This sample has some 25,000 clones; approximately 78% occur once, and the top ten carry about 9.4%. The sample in question was tumor tissue, obtained after neoadjuvant nivolumab, alone or with ipilimumab, at or shortly before surgery. These receptors were taken from an adult with non-small cell lung cancer.

This chain uses TRBV5-1 with TRBJ2-2; D might be TRBD1 (6 bases). Looked up from germline, CDR1 is SGHRS and CDR2 is YFSETQ. The CDR3 is 14 amino acids. V was clipped by 7 bases and J by 4 bases, with 14 bases between them. CDR3 sequence (DNA): TGCGCCAGCTTTCAGGACAGTCCCACCGGGGAGCTGTTTTTT. This sequence encodes CASFQDSPTGELFF.

This clone has just one count. The chain recombines TRBV19 with TRBJ1-5, with 7 positions matching TRBD1. The CDR3 contains 15 residues. CDR1 is LNHDA and CDR2 is SQIVND in the germline V gene (reference sequence). V was pared by 6 bases and J by 0 bases, with 5 bases of the junction left unmatched. The CDR3 bases are TGTGCCAGTAGCCCGGGACAGAATAGCAATCAGCCCCAGCATTTT. This codes for CASSPGQNSNQPQHF. The full variable domain, in which reference TRBV19 and TRBJ1-5 provide the parts outside the CDR3, is DGGITQSPKYLFRKEGQNVTLSCEQNLNHDAMYWYRQDPGQGLRLIYYSQIVNDFQKGDIAEGYSVSREKKESFPLTVTSAQKNPTAFYLCASSPGQNSNQPQHFGDGTRLSIL.

This clone was counted a few times. This chain connects TRBV14 to TRBJ1-3; D not resolved. V was pared by 4 bases and J by 3 bases, with 7 bases between. The CDR3 spans 13 residues. Germline V lookup: CDR1 SGHDN, CDR2 FVKESK. The CDR3 here is CASSLVDGNTIYF. The CDR3 nucleotides are TGTGCCAGCAGCCTTGTGGATGGAAACACCATATATTTT. Using reference TRBV14 and TRBJ1-3 for the parts outside the CDR3, the full variable domain is EAGVTQFPSHSVIEKGQTVTLRCDPISGHDNLYWYRRVMGKEIKFLLHFVKESKQDESGMPNNRFLAERTGGTYSTLKVQPAELEDSGVYFCASSLVDGNTIYFGEGSWLTVV.

The chain uses TRBV20-1 and TRBJ2-1; the D is unclear. CDR1 is DFQATT, CDR2 SNEGSKA, per germline (reference sequence). V was clipped by 3 bases and J by 12 bases, with 12 bases between them. The CDR3 runs 11 residues. The chain's CDR3 is CSASGDIGQFF. DNA for the CDR3: TGCAGTGCTAGTGGCGACATCGGGCAGTTCTTC.

The J gene is TRBJ2-1, the V gene TRBV12-5; D gene unclear. V lost 3 bases and J 8 bases, leaving 5 bases between the germline ends. CDR3 length: 11 residues. Per the germline V gene, CDR1 is LGHNT and CDR2 is FRNRAP. CDR3 amino acids: CASGLSHEQFF. The CDR3 DNA sequence: TGTGCTAGTGGTTTATCCCATGAGCAGTTCTTC.

The gene calls are TRBV29-1 and TRBJ1-1; D is perhaps TRBD1 (5 bases). Germline assignment: CDR1 SQVTM and CDR2 ANQGSEA. V was pared by 5 bases and J by 0 bases, with 16 bases between. The CDR3 loop spans 15 amino acids. CDR3 nucleotides: TGCAGCGTTTTGGAGGGACGGCGAATGAACACTGAAGCTTTCTTT. Amino acids: CSVLEGRRMNTEAFF. The complete variable domain, with remaining parts taken from reference TRBV29-1 and TRBJ1-1, reads SAVISQKPSRDICQRGTSLTIQCQVDSQVTMMFWYRQQPGQSLTLIATANQGSEATYESGFVIDKFPISRPNLTFSTLTVSNMSPEDSSIYLCSVLEGRRMNTEAFFGQGTRLTVV.

V is TRBV14 and J is TRBJ1-1, with D unresolved. The germline gives CDR1 SGHDN, CDR2 FVKESK. The germline V and J ends were trimmed by 3 bases and 8 bases, with 10 bases remaining between them. The CDR3 length is 12 residues. The CDR3 region is CASSQQWGEAFF. The CDR3 DNA reads TGTGCCAGCAGCCAGCAGTGGGGAGAAGCTTTCTTT. The full variable domain, in which reference TRBV14 and TRBJ1-1 provide the parts outside the CDR3, is EAGVTQFPSHSVIEKGQTVTLRCDPISGHDNLYWYRRVMGKEIKFLLHFVKESKQDESGMPNNRFLAERTGGTYSTLKVQPAELEDSGVYFCASSQQWGEAFFGQGTRLTVV.

The chain uses TRBV4-1 and TRBJ2-3; TRBD1 matches at 8 bases. V lost 4 bases to trimming and J lost 1 base; unmatched junction nucleotides: 10. Germline V gene data show CDR1 as MGHRA and CDR2 as YSYEKL. This CDR3 spans 17 amino acids. The CDR3 loop is CASSPQHGQGGTDTQYF. The CDR3, as DNA: TGCGCCAGCAGCCCCCAACACGGACAGGGAGGCACAGATACGCAGTATTTT.

The chain uses TRBV6-5 and TRBJ2-1; D gene unclear. The germline gives CDR1 MNHEY, CDR2 SVGAGI. V was clipped by 9 bases and J by 0 bases, with 9 bases between them. The CDR3 runs to 13 residues. The CDR3 sequence is CASFPSSYNEQFF. Written as DNA, the CDR3 is TGTGCCAGTTTTCCGAGCTCCTACAATGAGCAGTTCTTC.

The V call is TRBV7-9, the J call TRBJ2-3, with TRBD1 matching 8 bases. Germline lookup yields CDR1 SEHNR and CDR2 FQNEAQ (reference sequence). The CDR3 loop spans 13 amino acids. Losses at the gene ends were 8 bases for V and 1 base for J; bases not matched to a gene: 2. The CDR3 is CASWGQGTDTQYF. CDR3 bases: TGTGCCAGCTGGGGACAGGGCACAGATACGCAGTATTTT. Looking up the rest from reference TRBV7-9 and TRBJ2-3 gives the full variable domain: DTGVSQNPRHKITKRGQNVTFRCDPISEHNRLYWYRQTLGQGPEFLTYFQNEAQLEKSRLLSDRFSAERPKGSFSTLEIQRTEQGDSAMYLCASWGQGTDTQYFGPGTRLTVL.

The chain recombines TRBV5-4 with TRBJ2-5; 8 bases line up with TRBD1. Germline values: CDR1 SGHNT, CDR2 YYREEE (reference sequence). The CDR3 spans 16 residues. Trimming took 3 bases from V and 5 from J; bases not matched to a gene: 12. CDR3 amino acids: CASSYRGTGALETQYF. The DNA for the CDR3 is TGTGCCAGCAGCTACCGGGGGACAGGAGCTCTGGAGACCCAGTACTTC.

This sequence joins TRBV7-6 and TRBJ1-1; D unresolved. With 4 bases removed from V and 7 bases from J, the gap between germline ends came to 13 bases. CDR1 is SGHVS and CDR2 is FNYEAQ in the germline V gene. The CDR3 is made up of 13 amino acids. The chain's CDR3 is CASSSRPEGEAFF. The CDR3 DNA sequence: TGTGCCAGCAGCTCCCGACCGGAGGGTGAAGCTTTCTTT.

The chain employs TRBV13 and TRBJ2-7, with D tentatively TRBD2 (6 bases). Germline CDR1 PRHDT, CDR2 FYEKMQ (reference sequence). The length of the CDR3 is 12 residues. V was trimmed by 0 bases and J by 7 bases, leaving 7 bases between them. In DNA form, the CDR3 reads TGTGCCAGCAGCTTAGGGGGGGGTGAGCAGTACTTC. This translates into CASSLGGGEQYF. Full variable domain (remainder filled in from reference TRBV13 and TRBJ2-7): AAGVIQSPRHLIKEKRETATLKCYPIPRHDTVYWYQQGPGQDPQFLISFYEKMQSDKGSIPDRFSAQQFSDYHSELNMSSLELGDSALYFCASSLGGGEQYFGPGTRLTVT.

The chain carries TRBV11-3 and TRBJ1-1, with no clear D. Trimming shortened V by 1 base and J by 12 bases, and 18 bases separated the two germline ends. Germline values: CDR1 SGHNT, CDR2 YENEEA. CDR3 length equals 14 residues. The CDR3 DNA sequence: TGTGCCAGCAGCTTAGTAACTGGACCGCCCAAACCTTTCTTT. It translates to CASSLVTGPPKPFF.

This chain connects TRBV29-1 to TRBJ2-7; TRBD1 is a possible D gene (6 bases). The V gene lost 4 bases and the J gene lost 7 bases, with 17 bases spanning the gap. This CDR3 contains 13 residues. Germline CDR1 reads SQVTM; CDR2 reads ANQGSEA. The CDR3 protein is CSVVRQGTGEQYF. CDR3 in DNA: TGCAGCGTTGTCCGGCAGGGGACGGGAGAGCAGTACTTC.

This clone was picked up a small number of times. The V and J genes are TRBV10-1 and TRBJ2-2; D is uncertain. V was trimmed by 1 base and J by 7 bases, leaving 4 bases between them. The CDR3 sequence is 12 residues long. Germline-derived CDR1 and CDR2 are WNHNN and SYGVQD (reference sequence). The DNA for the CDR3 is TGCGCCAGCAGTGAGTTGAACGGGGAGCTGTTTTTT. This translates into CASSELNGELFF.

The chain carries TRBV9 and TRBJ2-7; D is undetermined. This CDR3 has 16 residues. Trimming cost V 0 bases and J 4 bases, with 17 bases left between them. Germline V lookup: CDR1 SGDLS, CDR2 YYNGEE. The CDR3 DNA follows: TGTGCCAGCAGCGTAGTACTACACGTACTTATATACGAGCAGTACTTC. Translated: CASSVVLHVLIYEQYF.

This chain uses TRBV9 with TRBJ2-1; 10 nucleotides match TRBD2. CDR3 length: 14 residues. J was trimmed by 5 bases and V by 6 bases; bases with no gene match: 5. Germline CDR1 and CDR2: SGDLS and YYNGEE. For the CDR3, the DNA is TGTGCCAGCAACAAGCGGGAGGGCCACAATGAGCAGTTCTTC. Residues: CASNKREGHNEQFF. The entire variable domain, with the rest obtained from reference TRBV9 and TRBJ2-1, is as follows: DSGVTQTPKHLITATGQRVTLRCSPRSGDLSVYWYQQSLDQGLQFLIQYYNGEERAKGNILERFSAQQFPDLHSELNLSSLELGDSALYFCASNKREGHNEQFFGPGTRLTVL.

In this sample, this clone turned up a few times. The V and J genes are TRBV18 and TRBJ1-2, with D perhaps matching TRBD1 (5 bases). Germline assignment: CDR1 KGHSH and CDR2 LQKENI. The CDR3 covers 11 residues. With 5 bases removed from V and 6 bases from J, the gap between germline ends came to 7 bases. CDR3 bases: TGTGCCAGCTCAGAGGGGCATGGCTACACCTTC. It encodes CASSEGHGYTF.

This rearrangement joins TRBV7-8 to TRBJ2-2, with 7 positions matching TRBD2. The CDR3 is 16 residues long. V gave up 2 bases and J gave up 4 bases; unmatched junction bases: 7. The V gene's germline CDR1 is SGHVS and CDR2 FQNEAQ. This chain's CDR3 is CASSLRTRTFTGELFF. The CDR3 DNA reads as TGTGCCAGCAGCTTAAGGACTAGAACTTTCACCGGGGAGCTGTTTTTT.

The chain links TRBV25-1 to TRBJ1-2; D uncertain. V gave up 0 bases and J gave up 4 bases, with 12 bases separating them. Germline V gene lookup returns CDR1 MGHDK and CDR2 SYGVNS. The CDR3 is made up of 15 amino acids. The CDR3 region has the DNA TGTGCCAGCAGTGAATATCTGGCCAGCGGCTATGGCTACACCTTC. Amino acids: CASSEYLASGYGYTF.

The V and J genes are TRBV30 and TRBJ2-2, with 7 bases matching TRBD1. This CDR3 comprises 14 residues. J was trimmed by 4 bases and V by 4 bases; bases with no gene match: 6. Germline V CDR1 and CDR2: GTSNPN, SVGIG (reference sequence). The CDR3 DNA follows: TGTGCCTGGATTTCAGGGGGTGGCACCGGGGAGCTGTTTTTT. Residues: CAWISGGGTGELFF.

V and J are TRBV10-1 and TRBJ2-7; TRBD1 might be the D (6 bases). Germline assignment: CDR1 WNHNN and CDR2 SYGVQD (reference sequence). The V end lost 0 bases, the J end lost 6 bases, and 9 bases lay between the germline ends. CDR3 length: 13 residues. The CDR3 coding sequence is TGCGCCAGCAGTGAGTCGAGGGGGATCGAGCAGTACTTC. It yields the protein CASSESRGIEQYF.

The genes are TRBV25-1 and TRBJ2-7; D call uncertain. Germline CDR1 reads MGHDK; CDR2 reads SYGVNS. V lost 2 bases, J lost 2 bases, and 4 bases lay in between. The CDR3 length is 12 residues. The CDR3, as DNA: TGTGCCAGCAGTGAACCGACCTACGAGCAGTACTTC. It specifies CASSEPTYEQYF.

The J gene is TRBJ1-3, the V gene TRBV5-1, with D hard to call. Trimming shortened V by 6 bases and J by 4 bases, and 11 bases separated the two germline ends. The CDR3 has 13 amino acids. Germline loops: CDR1 SGHRS, CDR2 YFSETQ. Here the CDR3 reads CASNEVPGNTIYF. CDR3 coding DNA: TGCGCCAGCAACGAGGTACCAGGAAACACCATATATTTT.

V gene TRBV11-2 combines with J gene TRBJ2-3, with TRBD2 matching over 8 bases. From germline, CDR1 is SGHAT and CDR2 FQNNGV. J gave up 5 bases and V 1 base, and 5 bases lay outside the gene matches. CDR3 length equals 15 residues. The CDR3 bases are TGTGCCAGCAGCTTAGTCTCGGGAGGGGGAGATACGCAGTATTTT. The encoded protein is CASSLVSGGGDTQYF. The full variable domain, completed using reference TRBV11-2 and TRBJ2-3, is EAGVAQSPRYKIIEKRQSVAFWCNPISGHATLYWYQQILGQGPKLLIQFQNNGVVDDSQLPKDRFSAERLKGVDSTLKIQPAKLEDSAVYLCASSLVSGGGDTQYFGPGTRLTVL.

This clone appeared a single time. The chain carries TRBV2 and TRBJ2-1; D possibly corresponds to TRBD1 (6 bases). Germline V lookup: CDR1 SNHLY, CDR2 FYNNEI. CDR3 length: 15 amino acids. Trimming shortened V by 4 bases and J by 4 bases, and 14 bases separated the two germline ends. DNA of the CDR3: TGTGCCAGCAGTGGTCGGACAGTCAGTTACAATGAGCAGTTCTTC. It encodes CASSGRTVSYNEQFF.

The chain carries TRBV18 and TRBJ1-2; D may be TRBD1 (5 bases). Germline V CDR1 and CDR2: KGHSH, LQKENI. The germline V and J ends were trimmed by 0 bases and 6 bases, with 11 bases remaining between them. CDR3 size: 14 residues. The CDR3, as DNA: TGTGCCAGCTCACCACCGGGGGTCGTCAATGGCTACACCTTC. Its protein is CASSPPGVVNGYTF.

The V call is TRBV11-2, the J call TRBJ1-2; the D is unclear. V was clipped by 0 bases and J by 7 bases, with 6 bases between them. This CDR3 has 12 amino acids. Germline V lookup: CDR1 SGHAT, CDR2 FQNNGV. CDR3 protein: CASSLEGSGYTF. CDR3 sequence (DNA): TGTGCCAGCAGCTTAGAGGGGAGTGGCTACACCTTC. The full variable domain, its missing parts supplied by reference TRBV11-2 and TRBJ1-2, is EAGVAQSPRYKIIEKRQSVAFWCNPISGHATLYWYQQILGQGPKLLIQFQNNGVVDDSQLPKDRFSAERLKGVDSTLKIQPAKLEDSAVYLCASSLEGSGYTFGSGTRLTVV.

The gene calls are TRBV29-1 and TRBJ1-2; D is undetermined. The CDR3 runs to 11 residues. Germline CDR1 reads SQVTM; CDR2 reads ANQGSEA. V was cut by 2 bases and J by 6 bases, with 7 bases left in between. The chain's CDR3 is CSVEWQDGYTF. The CDR3 DNA sequence: TGCAGCGTTGAATGGCAAGATGGCTACACCTTC.